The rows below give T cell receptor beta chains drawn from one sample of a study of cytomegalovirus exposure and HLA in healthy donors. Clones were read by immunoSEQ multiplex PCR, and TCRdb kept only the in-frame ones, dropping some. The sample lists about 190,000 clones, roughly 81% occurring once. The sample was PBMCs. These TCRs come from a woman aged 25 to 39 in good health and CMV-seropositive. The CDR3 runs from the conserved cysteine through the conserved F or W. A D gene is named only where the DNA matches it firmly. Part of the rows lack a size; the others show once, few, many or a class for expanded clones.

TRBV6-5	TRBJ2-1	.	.	CASSYEEYNEQFF	TGTGCCAGCAGTTACGAGGAATACAATGAGCAGTTCTTC
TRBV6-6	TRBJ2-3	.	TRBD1	CASTDRAHSTDTQYF	TGTGCCAGCACCGACAGGGCCCACTCCACAGATACGCAGTATTTT
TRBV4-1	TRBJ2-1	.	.	CASSQISAGNEQFF	TGCGCCAGCAGCCAAATCTCAGCCGGGAATGAGCAGTTCTTC
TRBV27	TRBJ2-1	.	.	CASIGGDYLNNEQFF	TGTGCCAGTATAGGGGGGGACTACTTAAACAATGAGCAGTTCTTC
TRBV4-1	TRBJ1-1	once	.	CASGTGINTEAFF	TGCGCCAGCGGAACAGGGATCAACACTGAAGCTTTCTTT
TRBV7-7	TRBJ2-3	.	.	CASSLGTGVTDTQYF	TGTGCCAGCAGCCTCGGGACGGGAGTAACAGATACGCAGTATTTT
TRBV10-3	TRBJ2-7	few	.	CAISDASLISYEQYF	TGTGCCATCAGTGATGCTAGCCTTATCTCCTACGAGCAGTACTTC
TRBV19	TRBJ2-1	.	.	CASSMLASVEGEISYNEQFF	TGTGCCAGTAGTATGTTGGCCTCCGTCGAGGGAGAGATCTCCTACAATGAGCAGTTCTTC
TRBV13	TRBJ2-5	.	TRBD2	CASSTASGLQETPYF	TGTGCCAGCAGCACCGCTAGCGGGCTTCAAGAGACCCCCTACTTC
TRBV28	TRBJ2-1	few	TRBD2	CASSTLRTSGSYNEQFF	TGTGCCAGCAGTACTTTAAGGACTAGCGGGTCCTACAATGAGCAGTTCTTC
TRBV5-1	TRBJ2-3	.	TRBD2	CATSQGVGGRSTDTQYF	TGCGCCACCTCACAGGGCGTCGGCGGGAGGTCTACCGATACGCAGTATTTT
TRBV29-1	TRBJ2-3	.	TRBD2	CSVEGGRAADTQYF	TGCAGCGTTGAAGGCGGGAGGGCCGCAGATACGCAGTATTTT
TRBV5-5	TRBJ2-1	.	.	CASSLAPGPGDNEQFF	TGTGCCAGCAGCTTGGCCCCAGGTCCTGGCGACAATGAGCAGTTCTTC
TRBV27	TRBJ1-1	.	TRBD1	CASSSRGITEAFF	TGTGCCAGCAGTTCCAGGGGGATCACTGAAGCTTTCTTT
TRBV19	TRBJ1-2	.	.	CASSPGDPGNYGYTF	TGTGCCAGTAGTCCGGGGGATCCTGGGAACTATGGCTACACCTTC
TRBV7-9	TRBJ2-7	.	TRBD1	CSSSFIPGQGAYEQYF	TGTTCCAGCAGCTTCATCCCGGGACAGGGGGCTTACGAGCAGTACTTC
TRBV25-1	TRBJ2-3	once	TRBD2	CASSLAGGAGDTQYF	TGTGCCAGCAGCTTAGCGGGAGGTGCGGGGGATACGCAGTATTTT
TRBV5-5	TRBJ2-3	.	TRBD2	CASSLALAEADTQYF	TGTGCCAGCAGCTTGGCACTAGCGGAAGCAGATACGCAGTATTTT
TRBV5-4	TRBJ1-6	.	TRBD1	CASSSSRGPSSPLHF	TGTGCCAGCAGCTCCTCCAGGGGGCCCAGTTCACCCCTCCACTTT
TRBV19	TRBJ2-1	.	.	CASSKGLAYNEQFF	TGTGCCAGTAGTAAGGGACTGGCCTACAATGAGCAGTTCTTC